This TCR beta chain was profiled in a study of shared clonotypes between healthy human individuals. Germline V gene data show CDR1 as LNHDA and CDR2 as SQIVND (reference sequence). Trimming left V 4 bases short and J 0 bases short, with 19 bases between. This CDR3 spans 18 amino acids. Each PCR replicate from the sorted subsets contained about 210 ng DNA, which is about 31,000 T cell genomes. Clones were read by immunoSEQ multiplex PCR, and TCRdb kept only the in-frame ones, dropping some. This table holds around 700,000 clones, 60% to 75% found once. Sequenced: memory CD4+ T cells sorted from blood. Subset noted: CD45RA-negative fraction. This chain uses TRBV19 with TRBJ1-5; no clear D. The sequence derives from a woman aged 30 to 39 in good health. The CDR3 is CASSTYPEVRYSNQPQHF. In DNA form, the CDR3 reads TGTGCCAGTAGTACCTATCCTGAGGTCCGATATAGCAATCAGCCCCAGCATTTT.